Below, 16 T cell receptor beta chains from the same sample are listed, as sequenced in a study of blood T cell repertoires in COVID-19. The data were produced by immunoSEQ multiplex PCR, yet TCRdb's version contains in-frame clones alone and is incomplete. Among some 100,000 clones listed, more than 70% were seen once. The sequenced material came from peripheral blood. These receptors were collected from a woman aged 80 or over with active COVID-19.

CDR3 amino acids: CASSRVDRDTITDTQYF. CDR3 bases: TGCGCCAGCAGTCGAGTGGACCGGGACACCATCACAGATACGCAGTATTTT. The genes are TRBV23-1 and TRBJ2-3, with a possible D match to TRBD1 (6 bases). TRBV23-1 is marked as an open reading frame, function uncertain. The CDR3 is 17 amino acids. V shed 4 bases and J shed 2 bases, with 19 bases lying between them.

The chain carries TRBV5-5 and TRBJ1-2; D gene ambiguous. V was clipped by 0 bases and J by 7 bases, with 16 bases between them. From germline, CDR1 is SGHKS and CDR2 YYEKEE (reference sequence). The CDR3 runs 15 residues. The CDR3, as DNA: TGTGCCAGCAGCTTGGCCCCAAACGAGCCAGGTGGCTACACCTTC. Its translation is CASSLAPNEPGGYTF. Together with reference TRBV5-5 and TRBJ1-2, the CDR3 gives the full variable domain: DAGVTQSPTHLIKTRGQQVTLRCSPISGHKSVSWYQQVLGQGPQFIFQYYEKEERGRGNFPDRFSARQFPNYSSELNVNALLLGDSALYLCASSLAPNEPGGYTFGSGTRLTVV.

The CDR3 nucleotides read TGTGCCAGCCCCCGGGATCCCTCCTACGAGCAGTACTTC. It specifies CASPRDPSYEQYF. This chain uses TRBV21-1 with TRBJ2-7; TRBD2 was called by the table and not checked on the DNA. TRBV21-1 is flagged as a pseudogene. The CDR3 runs to 13 residues.

The chain combines TRBV2 with TRBJ2-3; 7 bases line up with TRBD1. The CDR3 loop spans 14 amino acids. CDR1 and CDR2 (germline): SNHLY, FYNNEI. The J segment lost 3 bases and the V segment lost 7 bases, leaving 7 bases of the junction unmatched. The CDR3 protein is CASNPGQFTDTQYF. The CDR3 DNA is TGTGCCAGCAACCCGGGACAGTTTACAGATACGCAGTATTTT.

CDR3: CASSGWDRKTNTEAFF. Written as DNA, the CDR3 is TGCGCCAGCAGTGGTTGGGACAGGAAAACCAACACTGAAGCTTTCTTT. This rearrangement joins TRBV23-1 to TRBJ1-1, with 8 positions matching TRBD1. TRBV23-1 counts as an open reading frame of uncertain function. This CDR3 has 16 amino acids. After removal of 5 bases from V and 2 bases from J, the junction contained 10 bases not matched to a gene.

This chain uses TRBV18 with TRBJ2-2, with 11 positions matching TRBD2. J lost 4 bases, V lost 1 base, and 5 bases had no gene match. The CDR3 extends over 17 amino acids. Germline CDR1 is KGHSH and CDR2 is LQKENI. The CDR3 DNA is TGTGCCAGCTCACCACGGCTAGCGGGAGGTGGCACCGGGGAGCTGTTTTTT. Amino acid sequence: CASSPRLAGGGTGELFF.

The V call is TRBV5-4, the J call TRBJ1-4; 11 bases line up with TRBD1. J lost 11 bases, V lost 5 bases, and 2 bases had no gene match. Germline values: CDR1 SGHNT, CDR2 YYREEE (reference sequence). The CDR3 runs 12 residues. The DNA for the CDR3 is TGTGCCAGCAGTCGGGACAGGGGGAAACTGTTTTTT. It is translated as CASSRDRGKLFF.

The J gene is TRBJ1-5, the V gene TRBV24-1; 7 nucleotides match TRBD1. Losses at the gene ends were 6 bases for V and 7 bases for J; bases not matched to a gene: 11. Germline V gene sequence: CDR1 KGHDR, CDR2 SFDVKD. There are 15 residues in the CDR3. For the CDR3, the DNA is TGTGCCACCAGTCCTAGGGGGCCCTCGGGGCAGCCCCAGCATTTT. Protein product: CATSPRGPSGQPQHF.

The CDR3 spells CASSQGTSGRAVHNEQFF. In DNA form, the CDR3 reads TGTGCCAGTAGTCAGGGGACTAGCGGGAGGGCCGTCCACAATGAGCAGTTCTTC. This chain uses TRBV19 with TRBJ2-1, with 16 bases lining up with TRBD2. Germline V gene sequence: CDR1 LNHDA, CDR2 SQIVND (reference sequence). The CDR3 sequence is 18 residues long. J was trimmed by 5 bases and V by 5 bases; bases with no gene match: 9.

The chain carries TRBV4-1 and TRBJ2-1, with a weak D call TRBD2 (7 bases). CDR1 and CDR2 from the germline V gene are MGHRA and YSYEKL. The CDR3 totals 17 residues. Deletions cut 2 bases from V and 8 bases from J, with 22 bases between. The CDR3, as DNA: TGCGCCAGCAGCCAACTCGGGGGCCTCCCGGGGGGCGATGAGCAGTTCTTC. Translation gives CASSQLGGLPGGDEQFF.

The chain couples TRBV7-2 to TRBJ1-6; 7 positions match TRBD1. The CDR3 is made up of 15 amino acids. Germline lookup yields CDR1 SGHTA and CDR2 FQGNSA. V lost 0 bases, J lost 6 bases, and 2 bases stayed unmatched. DNA for the CDR3: TGTGCCAGCAGCTTAGCGAACAGGGGTAATTCACCCCTCCACTTT. Translation gives CASSLANRGNSPLHF.

This sequence joins TRBV10-3 and TRBJ1-3, with 8 bases matching TRBD1. After removal of 7 bases from V and 4 bases from J, the junction contained 12 bases not matched to a gene. CDR1 and CDR2 (germline): ENHRY, SYGVKD. This CDR3 has 16 residues. CDR3 nucleotides: TGTGCCATCAAAAGCTTAGGACAGGGATCCGGAAACACCATATATTTT. Its translation is CAIKSLGQGSGNTIYF.

CDR3 in amino acids: CASSYSGGPYNEQFF. CDR3 coding DNA: TGTGCCAGCAGTTACTCGGGGGGTCCATACAATGAGCAGTTCTTC. This chain joins TRBV6-5 and TRBJ2-1, with D possibly TRBD2 on 6 matching bases. Trimming removed 0 bases from V and 4 bases from J, with 10 bases in between. This CDR3 has 15 residues. Germline values: CDR1 MNHEY, CDR2 SVGAGI.

The rearrangement joins TRBV3-1 (or the pseudogene TRBV3-2) to TRBJ2-1, with a weak D call TRBD1 (6 bases). V was cut by 1 base and J by 4 bases, with 14 bases left in between. Germline V lookup: CDR1 LGHDT, CDR2 YNNKEL (reference sequence). CDR3 length: 16 amino acids. The CDR3 sequence is CASSQGGLEAYNEQFF. CDR3 nucleotide sequence: TGTGCCAGCAGCCAAGGGGGGCTAGAAGCTTACAATGAGCAGTTCTTC.

V is TRBV27 and J is TRBJ1-5; 8 bases are shared with TRBD1. From germline, CDR1 is MNHEY and CDR2 SMNVEV (reference sequence). V lost 5 bases to trimming and J lost 2 bases; unmatched junction nucleotides: 8. The CDR3 is made up of 16 amino acids. DNA for the CDR3: TGTGCCAGCAGTGGAACGCCGGGACAGGGCAATCAGCCCCAGCATTTT. Translation gives CASSGTPGQGNQPQHF.

The chain employs TRBV4-2 and TRBJ2-4, with D unresolved. The CDR3 has 13 amino acids. Per the germline V gene, CDR1 is LGHNA and CDR2 is YNFKEQ. V was trimmed by 0 bases and J by 5 bases, leaving 5 bases between them. The CDR3 DNA reads as TGTGCCAGCAGCCAAGAGGCCCAAAACATTCAGTACTTC. Translating it yields CASSQEAQNIQYF.